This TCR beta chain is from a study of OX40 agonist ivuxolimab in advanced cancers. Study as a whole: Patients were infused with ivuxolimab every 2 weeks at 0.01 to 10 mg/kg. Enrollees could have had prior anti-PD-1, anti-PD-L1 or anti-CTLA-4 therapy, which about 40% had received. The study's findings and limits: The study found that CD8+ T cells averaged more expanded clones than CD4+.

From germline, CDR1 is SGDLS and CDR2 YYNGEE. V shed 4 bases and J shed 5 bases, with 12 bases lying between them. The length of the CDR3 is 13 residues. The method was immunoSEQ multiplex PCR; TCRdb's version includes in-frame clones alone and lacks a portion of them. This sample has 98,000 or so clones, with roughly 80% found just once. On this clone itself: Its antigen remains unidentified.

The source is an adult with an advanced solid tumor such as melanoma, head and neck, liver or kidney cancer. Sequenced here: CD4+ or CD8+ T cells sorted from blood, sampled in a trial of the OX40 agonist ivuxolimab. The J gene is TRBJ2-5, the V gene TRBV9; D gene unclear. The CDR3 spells CASSPGFLETQYF. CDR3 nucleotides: TGTGCCAGCAGCCCTGGCTTTCTTGAGACCCAGTACTTC.